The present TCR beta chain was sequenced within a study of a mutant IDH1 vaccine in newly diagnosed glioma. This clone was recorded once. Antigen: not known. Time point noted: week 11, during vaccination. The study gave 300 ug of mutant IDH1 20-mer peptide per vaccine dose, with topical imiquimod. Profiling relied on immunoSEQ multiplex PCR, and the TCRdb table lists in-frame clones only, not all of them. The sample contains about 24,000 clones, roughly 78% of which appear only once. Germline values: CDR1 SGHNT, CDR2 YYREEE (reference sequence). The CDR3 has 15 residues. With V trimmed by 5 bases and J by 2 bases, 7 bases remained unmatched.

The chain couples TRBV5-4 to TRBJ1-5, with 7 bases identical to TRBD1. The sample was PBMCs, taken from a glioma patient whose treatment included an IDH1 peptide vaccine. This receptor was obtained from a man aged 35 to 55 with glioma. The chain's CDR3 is CASSEGAPGNQPQHF. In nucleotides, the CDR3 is TGTGCCAGCAGTGAGGGGGCGCCGGGCAATCAGCCCCAGCATTTT.